The 8 T cell receptor beta chains reported below all come from one sample, sequenced in a study of blood T cell repertoires in COVID-19. Measured with immunoSEQ multiplex PCR; TCRdb has only the in-frame clones, and not every one. Here the sample spans about 250,000 clones, around nine tenths being singletons. The sample comprised peripheral blood. The receptors shown here come from a woman in her sixties who had recovered from COVID-19.

The count of this clone is one. The gene calls are TRBV5-6 and TRBJ2-3, with 9 nucleotides matching TRBD1. Germline values: CDR1 SGHDT, CDR2 YYEEEE. V lost 3 bases to trimming and J lost 6 bases; unmatched junction nucleotides: 5. CDR3 length: 14 residues. Here the CDR3 reads CASSWGQGSDTQYF. As DNA, the CDR3 is TGTGCCAGCAGCTGGGGACAGGGATCGGATACGCAGTATTTT.

This chain links TRBV7-9 with TRBJ1-4; no reliable D call. V dropped 5 bases and J dropped 2 bases, with 9 bases sitting between them. Germline CDR1 reads SEHNR; CDR2 reads FQNEAQ (reference sequence). The CDR3 is made up of 14 amino acids. The CDR3 nucleotides read TGTGCCAGCAGCGGCGGAGGGACTAATGAAAAACTGTTTTTT. Amino acids: CASSGGGTNEKLFF.

The table lists this clone with a count of one. This rearrangement joins TRBV4-1 to TRBJ2-1, with 10 nucleotides matching TRBD1. The CDR3 runs to 15 residues. V was clipped by 8 bases and J by 7 bases; unmatched bases: 11. Per germline, CDR1 MGHRA and CDR2 YSYEKL. The CDR3 DNA reads as TGCGCCAGCGCAAGAGACAGGGGGCGGTCTAATGAGCAGTTCTTC. Protein product: CASARDRGRSNEQFF.

The genes are TRBV5-5 and TRBJ2-1; 7 positions agree with TRBD1. Germline lookup yields CDR1 SGHKS and CDR2 YYEKEE (reference sequence). Trimming removed 4 bases from V and 3 bases from J; junction bases left unmatched: 7. The CDR3 totals 15 residues. The CDR3 loop reads CASSLGQGVYNEQFF. DNA of the CDR3: TGTGCCAGCAGCCTGGGTCAGGGGGTCTACAATGAGCAGTTCTTC.

V is TRBV10-3 and J is TRBJ2-2; weak D call: TRBD1 (5 bases). This CDR3 has 13 amino acids. V was cut by 6 bases and J by 3 bases, with 8 bases left in between. Germline CDR1 is ENHRY and CDR2 is SYGVKD. CDR3 DNA: TGTGCCATCAGGGGGCCGGACACCGGGGAGCTGTTTTTT. It is translated as CAIRGPDTGELFF.

The chain joins TRBV5-4 to TRBJ2-3; the match to TRBD1 covers 8 bases. The CDR3 is made up of 14 amino acids. CDR1 SGHNT and CDR2 YYREEE come from the germline V gene (reference sequence). Trimming cost V 4 bases and J 7 bases; bases outside gene matches: 8. The CDR3 loop is CASSLDRGLNTQYF. The CDR3 region has the DNA TGTGCCAGCAGCCTAGACAGGGGCCTTAATACGCAGTATTTT. Full variable domain (outside the CDR3, taken from reference TRBV5-4 and TRBJ2-3): ETGVTQSPTHLIKTRGQQVTLRCSSQSGHNTVSWYQQALGQGPQFIFQYYREEENGRGNFPPRFSGLQFPNYSSELNVNALELDDSALYLCASSLDRGLNTQYFGPGTRLTVL.

The chain couples TRBV19 to TRBJ1-2, with 12 bases fitting TRBD1. CDR1 and CDR2 (germline): LNHDA, SQIVND (reference sequence). This CDR3 contains 14 residues. V lost 6 bases, J lost 9 bases, and 8 bases stayed unmatched. CDR3 nucleotides: TGTGCCAGTAGCCGCGGGGGACAGGGGGCGAGCTACACCTTC. This gives the protein CASSRGGQGASYTF. The full variable domain, with the rest looked up from reference TRBV19 and TRBJ1-2, is DGGITQSPKYLFRKEGQNVTLSCEQNLNHDAMYWYRQDPGQGLRLIYYSQIVNDFQKGDIAEGYSVSREKKESFPLTVTSAQKNPTAFYLCASSRGGQGASYTFGSGTRLTVV.

The chain employs TRBV4-3 and TRBJ2-2; D is perhaps TRBD2 (5 bases). V was cut by 3 bases and J by 5 bases, with 16 bases left in between. The germline gives CDR1 LGHNA, CDR2 YSLEER. The length of the CDR3 is 16 residues. The CDR3 DNA follows: TGCGCCAGCAGCCACTCCGTCGGGGATTCAACCGGGGAGCTGTTTTTT. Translating it yields CASSHSVGDSTGELFF.